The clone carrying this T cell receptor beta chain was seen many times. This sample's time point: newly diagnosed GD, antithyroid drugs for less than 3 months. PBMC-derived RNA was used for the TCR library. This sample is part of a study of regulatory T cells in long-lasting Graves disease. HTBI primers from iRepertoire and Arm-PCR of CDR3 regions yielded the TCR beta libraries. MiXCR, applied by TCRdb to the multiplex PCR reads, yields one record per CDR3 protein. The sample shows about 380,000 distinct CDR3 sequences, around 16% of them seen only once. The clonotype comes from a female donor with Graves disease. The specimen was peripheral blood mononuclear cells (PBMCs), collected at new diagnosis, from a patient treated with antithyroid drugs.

The CDR3 loop is CASSHLGPNNQPQHF. CDR3 nucleotides: TGCGCCAGCAGCCATCTAGGACCGAACAATCAGCCCCAGCATTTT. The V gene is TRBV4-1, the J gene TRBJ1-5; no clear D. Per germline, CDR1 MGHRA and CDR2 YSYEKL. This CDR3 is built from 15 residues. Trimming left V 3 bases short and J 3 bases short, with 12 bases between.